This T cell receptor beta chain originates from a study of T cells expressing NK-cell markers. The CDR3 consists of 15 residues. TCRdb reprocessed the 5' RACE reads and reports one entry per CDR3 protein, with no DNA. This sample's table reports around 550,000 distinct CDR3 sequences. The J gene is TRBJ2-1, the V gene TRBV12-3 or TRBV12-4; TCRdb indicates TRBD1, and absent DNA this call remains unverified. Material for sequencing was blood T cells: a sorted CD56 or NKG2C T cell subset, CD4+ or CD8+ T cells, or bulk PBMC T cells (not recorded which). This clonotype was obtained from a young man in good health. The CDR3 region is CASSLEQGRYNEQFF.